Listed below are T cell receptor beta chains from one sample, sequenced in a study of T cells after yellow fever vaccination. TCRdb re-analysed the 5' RACE reads in MiXCR, keeping a single row per CDR3 protein. This table has fewer than 450,000 distinct CDR3 sequences, about 7.8% appearing once. The specimen was PBMCs, collected about 41 days after the first yellow fever vaccination. All receptors derive from a man aged 18 to 29 who received the YFV17D yellow fever vaccine. CDR3s include the opening cysteine and the closing phenylalanine or tryptophan. The D gene is left open where the match is weak. Rows give clone size only sometimes, using once, few, many, or a class for an expanded clone.

J	size	D	V	DNA	CDR3
TRBJ2-5	NA	NA	TRBV11-2	TGTGCCAGCAGCCTAGAGGCTACAGGGCTCTGGGAGACCCAGTACTTC	CASSLEATGLWETQYF
TRBJ1-2	few	NA	TRBV20-1	TGCAGTGCTTCGACCGAGACGGATGGCTACACCTTC	CSASTETDGYTF
TRBJ2-3	NA	NA	TRBV7-6	TGTGCCAGCAGGCCAGCGCTAGGGCCAGATACGCAGTATTTT	CASRPALGPDTQYF
TRBJ2-2	NA	NA	TRBV24-1	TGTGCCACCAGTGATATCCAGGTTCACGGGGAGCTGTTTTTT	CATSDIQVHGELFF
TRBJ1-5	few	NA	TRBV19	TGTGCCAGTAATGGGGCCTGGGTCAATCAGCCCCAGCATTTT	CASNGAWVNQPQHF
TRBJ2-5	NA	TRBD1	TRBV4-2	TGTGCCAGCAGCCAAGATTCAGAGAGACAGGGGGCTCAGCCTTGCCCTGGGGAGACCCAGTACTTC	CASSQDSERQGAQPCPGETQYF
TRBJ2-3	many	TRBD2	TRBV30	TGTGCCTGGACGCTAGCGGGGTCAGATACGCAGTATTTT	CAWTLAGSDTQYF
TRBJ1-1	few	NA	TRBV20-1	TGCAGTGCTAGAGTCCTGAGCACTGAAGCTTTCTTT	CSARVLSTEAFF
TRBJ2-6	NA	NA	TRBV6-1	TGTGCCAGCCGAACAGGGCCCCTGGGGACTGGGGCCAACGTCCTGACTTTC	CASRTGPLGTGANVLTF
TRBJ1-2	few	NA	TRBV18	TGTGCCAGCTCACACTTAGCTAACTATGGCTACACCTTC	CASSHLANYGYTF
TRBJ2-1	NA	TRBD2	TRBV19	TGTGCCAGTACCCCCCTTTCGGGGGGTTACAATGAGCAGTTCTTC	CASTPLSGGYNEQFF
TRBJ2-3	many	NA	TRBV20-1	TGCAGTGCGGCAGGGGTTGGCACAGATACGCAGTATTTT	CSAAGVGTDTQYF
TRBJ2-7	few	NA	TRBV5-5	TGTGCCAGCAGCTCGGGGTCCACCTACGAGCAGTACTTC	CASSSGSTYEQYF
TRBJ2-1	NA	TRBD1	TRBV6-5	TGTGCCAGCAGTTATAACGGACAGGGGGCAGTCGATGAGCAGTTCTTC	CASSYNGQGAVDEQFF
TRBJ2-3	NA	TRBD2	TRBV27	TGTGCCAGCAGTTTAGGAGCGGGGGATTCTTGGTATACGCAGTATTTT	CASSLGAGDSWYTQYF
TRBJ2-7	NA	NA	TRBV7-2	TGTGCCAGCAGCTTAGTGGTACGTAGGGACGAGCAGTACTTC	CASSLVVRRDEQYF
TRBJ1-1	NA	NA	TRBV7-6	TGTGCCAGCACCCTTACAGCGAACACTGAAGCTTTCTTT	CASTLTANTEAFF
TRBJ1-2	NA	NA	TRBV7-2	TGTGCCAGCAGCCCCTCCCGTGGGGGGCTTGGCTACACCTTC	CASSPSRGGLGYTF
TRBJ1-5	few	TRBD1	TRBV12-5	TGTGCTAGTGGTTTGGGACCGGGACAGATTTTTAGCAATCAGCCCCAGCATTTT	CASGLGPGQIFSNQPQHF
TRBJ1-3	NA	TRBD1	TRBV4-1	TGCGCCAGCAGCCGCGGACAGGGGGCATTTGGAAACACCATATATTTT	CASSRGQGAFGNTIYF
TRBJ2-1	many	NA	TRBV20-1	TGCAGTGCTAGTTGGAGCTCCTACAATGAGCAGTTCTTC	CSASWSSYNEQFF
TRBJ2-5	NA	NA	TRBV6-2/TRBV6-3	TGTGCCAGCAGTTACGGCGGGGCACCTCTTCAAGAGACCCAGTACTTC	CASSYGGAPLQETQYF
TRBJ2-1	NA	NA	TRBV6-2/TRBV6-3	TGTGCCAGCAGTTACTCGGGTTACAATGAGCAGTTCTTC	CASSYSGYNEQFF
TRBJ2-7	few	NA	TRBV27	TGTGCCAGCAGTCCACTCGAGGTAAAGGGGTCCTACGAGCAGTACTTC	CASSPLEVKGSYEQYF
TRBJ1-6	NA	TRBD1	TRBV28	TGTGCCAGCAGTCCCCGGGACAGGGTCAATTCACCCCTCCACTTT	CASSPRDRVNSPLHF
TRBJ2-3	NA	NA	TRBV4-3	TGCGCCAGCAGCCAAGACAGATTCACAGATACGCAGTATTTT	CASSQDRFTDTQYF
TRBJ2-2	NA	TRBD2	TRBV9	TGTGCCAGCAGCTCGGGACTAGGATCAACCGGGGAGCTGTTTTTT	CASSSGLGSTGELFF
TRBJ2-1	NA	TRBD1	TRBV7-6	TGTGCCAGCAGCTCCCGGGACAGGGATGATGAGCAGTTCTTC	CASSSRDRDDEQFF
TRBJ2-6	few	TRBD1	TRBV7-2	TGTGCCAGCAGCTTACAGGGGGCTGGGGCCAACGTCCTGACTTTC	CASSLQGAGANVLTF
TRBJ2-2	many	NA	TRBV5-1	TGCGCCAGCAGCTTGGTGGCAGGCACCGGGGAGCTGTTTTTT	CASSLVAGTGELFF
TRBJ1-6	many	NA	TRBV7-2	TGTGCCAGCAGCTTAGAGGCAGGGATAATATCACCCCTCCACTTT	CASSLEAGIISPLHF
TRBJ2-1	NA	NA	TRBV4-2	TGTGCCAGCAGCCAAGAGTGGGGGGACCTTTCCTACAATGAGCAGTTCTTC	CASSQEWGDLSYNEQFF
TRBJ1-1	many	NA	TRBV29-1	TGCAGCGTTGCGGCGGGGATGAACACTGAAGCTTTCTTT	CSVAAGMNTEAFF
TRBJ1-6	few	NA	TRBV9	TGTGCCAGCAGCGTTGGGGGATCACCCCTCCACTTT	CASSVGGSPLHF
TRBJ2-7	few	TRBD1	TRBV20-1	TGCAGTGCTAGCGCCCGGGGACAGCGCTCTTGGGAGCAGTACTTC	CSASARGQRSWEQYF
TRBJ1-2	NA	TRBD1	TRBV6-1	TGTGCCAGCCGGGACAGGGAGATCTATGGCTACACCTTC	CASRDREIYGYTF
TRBJ2-1	NA	NA	TRBV4-3	TGCGCCAGCAGCCAAGATAGGGGACCCTACAATGAGCAGTTCTTC	CASSQDRGPYNEQFF
TRBJ2-3	NA	NA	TRBV5-4	TGTGCCAGCAGCGCGACGCCGCTGGATACTAGCACAGATACGCAGTATTTT	CASSATPLDTSTDTQYF
TRBJ2-1	few	NA	TRBV4-1	TGCGCCAGCAGCCAAGTGGGGGGAGTCCGGGGTGAGCAGTTCTTC	CASSQVGGVRGEQFF
TRBJ2-3	few	NA	TRBV29-1	TGCAGCGTTGTTGCAGGGGATATCACAGATACGCAGTATTTT	CSVVAGDITDTQYF
TRBJ2-7	NA	TRBD2	TRBV5-5	TGTGCCAGCAGCTTCGGACTAGGTTACGAGCAGTACTTC	CASSFGLGYEQYF
TRBJ2-5	few	NA	TRBV4-2	TGTGCCAGCAGCCAAGAGCGGACTCCGTCCGAGACCCAGTACTTC	CASSQERTPSETQYF
TRBJ2-4	few	NA	TRBV7-9	TGTGCCAGCAGCTCCGAGGGAGTGTTGGACATTCAGTACTTC	CASSSEGVLDIQYF
TRBJ1-3	few	TRBD1	TRBV18	TGTGCCAGCTCACCACCGGGGACAGGCCCCTCTGGAAACACCATATATTTT	CASSPPGTGPSGNTIYF
TRBJ1-1	few	NA	TRBV20-1	TGCAGTGCTAGGGCGGGGTCATTGAACACTGAAGCTTTCTTT	CSARAGSLNTEAFF
TRBJ1-5	few	NA	TRBV5-1	TGCGCCAGCAGCTTGCCAGGGAGTGGTCAGCCCCAGCATTTT	CASSLPGSGQPQHF
TRBJ2-2	few	TRBD2	TRBV5-1	TGCGCCAGCAGTCCGGGACTAGCGGAAAACACCGGGGAGCTGTTTTTT	CASSPGLAENTGELFF
TRBJ2-2	NA	NA	TRBV7-2	TGTGCCAGCAGCTTATCTCGACAGTCCAGCACCGGGGAGCTTTTTTTT	CASSLSRQSSTGELFF
TRBJ2-2	few	NA	TRBV24-1	TGTGCCACCAGTGATCCGGTGAACACCGGGGAGCTGTTTTTT	CATSDPVNTGELFF
TRBJ2-7	NA	TRBD1	TRBV29-1	TGCAGCGTTGGCACAGGGGTGGCCGAGCAGTACTTC	CSVGTGVAEQYF
TRBJ2-3	NA	TRBD2	TRBV4-3	TGCGCCAGCAGCCAAGTTTGGACTAGCGGGGGAACAAGGGATACGCAGTATTTT	CASSQVWTSGGTRDTQYF